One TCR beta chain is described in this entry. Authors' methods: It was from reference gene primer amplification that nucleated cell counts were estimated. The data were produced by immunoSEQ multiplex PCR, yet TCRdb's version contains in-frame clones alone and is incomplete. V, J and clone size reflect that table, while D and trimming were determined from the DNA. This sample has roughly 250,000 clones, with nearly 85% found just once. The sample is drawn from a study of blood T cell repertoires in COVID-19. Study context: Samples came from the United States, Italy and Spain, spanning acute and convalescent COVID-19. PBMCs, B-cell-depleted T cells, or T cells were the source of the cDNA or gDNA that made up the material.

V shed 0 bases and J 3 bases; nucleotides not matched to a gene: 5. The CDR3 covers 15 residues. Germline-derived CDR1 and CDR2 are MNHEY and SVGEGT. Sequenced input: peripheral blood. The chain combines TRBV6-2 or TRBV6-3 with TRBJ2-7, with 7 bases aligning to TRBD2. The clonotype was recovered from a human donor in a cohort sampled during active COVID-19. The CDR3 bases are TGTGCCAGCAGTTACTCGAGGAGGGAGGGCTACGAGCAGTACTTC. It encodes CASSYSRREGYEQYF.